This record looks at one T cell receptor beta chain sequence and its context. This sample is drawn from a study of blood T cell repertoires in COVID-19. Looking at the study overall: From the United States, Italy and Spain came samples of acute and convalescent COVID-19. PBMCs, B-cell-depleted T cells, or T cells provided the cDNA or gDNA that made up the material.

Per the authors' pipeline: Amplifying reference gene primers gave estimates of nucleated cell counts. Sequencing was performed with immunoSEQ multiplex PCR; in TCRdb, only in-frame clones are kept and a portion is missing. That table gives V, J and clone size, and the DNA gave D and trimming. The table lists around 140,000 clones, more than 75% of them singletons. The receptor comes from an older man with active COVID-19. The sequencing sample was made of peripheral blood.

The CDR3 protein is CASSVTGTANTGELFF. The CDR3 nucleotides read TGTGCCAGTAGTGTCACCGGGACAGCGAACACCGGGGAGCTGTTTTTT. This rearrangement joins TRBV19 to TRBJ2-2; 7 positions agree with TRBD1. CDR1 and CDR2 (germline): LNHDA, SQIVND (reference sequence). This CDR3 has 16 residues. The V segment lost 5 bases and the J segment 0 bases; nucleotides outside the gene matches: 6.